A selection of T cell receptor beta chains follows, all from one sample in a study of T-cell memory formation after mild COVID-19. Using its own MiXCR run on the 5' RACE reads, TCRdb lists one record per CDR3 protein. The repertoire consists of around 130,000 distinct CDR3 sequences, with about 5.9% occurring once and the leading ten covering under 2.5%. The sequencing input was PBMCs or a T cell subset sorted from them (not recorded which). These receptors came from an adult woman who had mild COVID-19 (a few samples of this study predate the infection). Cell type and time point are not known. Each CDR3 is given with its conserved first and last residue. A D gene is named only where the DNA matches it firmly. Rows may omit the clone size; those that give it use once, few, many or a size class.

v_call: TRBV18; d_call: TRBD2; j_call: TRBJ2-3; clone_size: -; cdr3_nt: TGTGCCAGCTCACCACCGGGGCTAGCGGGGGGCAGCACAGATACGCAGTATTTT; cdr3_aa: CASSPPGLAGGSTDTQYF
v_call: TRBV11-2; d_call: -; j_call: TRBJ2-7; clone_size: -; cdr3_nt: TGTGCCAGCAGCTTAGAACCTAGGCACGAGCAGTACTTC; cdr3_aa: CASSLEPRHEQYF
v_call: TRBV18; d_call: -; j_call: TRBJ2-4; clone_size: many; cdr3_nt: TGTGCCAGCTCACTTTCTAGCTCTAACATTCAGTACTTC; cdr3_aa: CASSLSSSNIQYF
v_call: TRBV20-1; d_call: -; j_call: TRBJ2-5; clone_size: many; cdr3_nt: TGCAGTGCTAGTTATGGATTCGAGACCCAGTACTTC; cdr3_aa: CSASYGFETQYF
v_call: TRBV6-2/TRBV6-3; d_call: -; j_call: TRBJ2-1; clone_size: -; cdr3_nt: TGTGCCAGCAGCCGCGACCCGGGGGTCGTTGAGCAGTTCTTC; cdr3_aa: CASSRDPGVVEQFF
v_call: TRBV9; d_call: -; j_call: TRBJ2-2; clone_size: many; cdr3_nt: TGTGCCAGCAGCGTCGGGCCTTCCACCGGGGAGCTGTTTTTT; cdr3_aa: CASSVGPSTGELFF
v_call: TRBV3-1; d_call: TRBD2; j_call: TRBJ2-7; clone_size: -; cdr3_nt: TGTGCCAGCAGCCAAACAGACGGGCGGGGGAACGAGCAGTACTTC; cdr3_aa: CASSQTDGRGNEQYF
v_call: TRBV5-5; d_call: TRBD2; j_call: TRBJ2-1; clone_size: many; cdr3_nt: TGTGCCAGCAGCTTGGACGGGGGGCGGAAAATAGCGGGAGGTGAGCAGTTCTTC; cdr3_aa: CASSLDGGRKIAGGEQFF
v_call: TRBV9; d_call: -; j_call: TRBJ1-6; clone_size: many; cdr3_nt: TGTGCCAGCAGTCGGGAGAATTCACCCCTCCACTTT; cdr3_aa: CASSRENSPLHF
v_call: TRBV7-8; d_call: -; j_call: TRBJ2-7; clone_size: few; cdr3_nt: TGTGCCAGCAGCTTCGCACAGGGTAGATTTTACGAGCAGTACTTC; cdr3_aa: CASSFAQGRFYEQYF
v_call: TRBV7-8; d_call: -; j_call: TRBJ2-3; clone_size: few; cdr3_nt: TGTGCCAGCAGCTCAAGGGCAGGGTCGGGTCGGACAGATACGCAGTATTTT; cdr3_aa: CASSSRAGSGRTDTQYF
v_call: TRBV12-3/TRBV12-4; d_call: -; j_call: TRBJ2-6; clone_size: many; cdr3_nt: TGTGCCAGCAGTTTGGGGGCTGGGGCCAACGTCCTGACTTTC; cdr3_aa: CASSLGAGANVLTF
v_call: TRBV5-1; d_call: TRBD2; j_call: TRBJ2-7; clone_size: -; cdr3_nt: TGCGCCACCAGAGCCGGACTAGGTTCCTACGAGCAGTACTTC; cdr3_aa: CATRAGLGSYEQYF
v_call: TRBV12-3/TRBV12-4; d_call: -; j_call: TRBJ1-1; clone_size: few; cdr3_nt: TGTGCCAGCAACTTGGAAGGGACTGAAGCTTTCTTT; cdr3_aa: CASNLEGTEAFF
v_call: TRBV7-2; d_call: -; j_call: TRBJ2-1; clone_size: -; cdr3_nt: TGTGCCAGCAGCTTAGAAGGGTTGAGCTCCTACAATGAGCAGTTCTTC; cdr3_aa: CASSLEGLSSYNEQFF
v_call: TRBV29-1; d_call: TRBD1; j_call: TRBJ2-3; clone_size: many; cdr3_nt: TGCAGCGTCGGGACAGGTCTCAGCACAGATACGCAGTATTTT; cdr3_aa: CSVGTGLSTDTQYF
v_call: TRBV20-1; d_call: TRBD2; j_call: TRBJ2-1; clone_size: many; cdr3_nt: TGCAGTGCTGGAAGGCGGGAGGGTTTGCATGAGCAGTTCTTC; cdr3_aa: CSAGRREGLHEQFF
v_call: TRBV7-2; d_call: -; j_call: TRBJ2-7; clone_size: many; cdr3_nt: TGTGCCAGCAGCTCGTACATCTACGAGCAGTACTTC; cdr3_aa: CASSSYIYEQYF
v_call: TRBV10-3; d_call: TRBD1; j_call: TRBJ1-1; clone_size: many; cdr3_nt: TGTGCCATCAGTCGCGGGTCACAGGGGACTGAAGCTTTCTTT; cdr3_aa: CAISRGSQGTEAFF
v_call: TRBV6-5; d_call: TRBD1; j_call: TRBJ1-2; clone_size: many; cdr3_nt: TGTGCCAGCAGCGTAACAGGGGGCGATGGCTACACCTTC; cdr3_aa: CASSVTGGDGYTF
v_call: TRBV11-2; d_call: TRBD2; j_call: TRBJ2-2; clone_size: -; cdr3_nt: TGTGCCAGCAGCTCGCCGGGACTAAAGAACACCGGGGAGCTGTTTTTT; cdr3_aa: CASSSPGLKNTGELFF
v_call: TRBV4-1; d_call: -; j_call: TRBJ2-1; clone_size: few; cdr3_nt: TGCGCCAGCAGCCCCGCCGGGCAGAGATCCTACAATGAGCAGTTCTTC; cdr3_aa: CASSPAGQRSYNEQFF
v_call: TRBV3-1; d_call: -; j_call: TRBJ2-2; clone_size: few; cdr3_nt: TGTGCCAGCAGCTTCTCCTTAAATTCGAACACCGGGGAGCTGTTTTTT; cdr3_aa: CASSFSLNSNTGELFF
v_call: TRBV7-2; d_call: TRBD1; j_call: TRBJ1-5; clone_size: -; cdr3_nt: TGTGCCAGCAGCCTACAGGGGTTGAGGCAGCCCCAGCATTTT; cdr3_aa: CASSLQGLRQPQHF
v_call: TRBV5-1; d_call: -; j_call: TRBJ2-1; clone_size: -; cdr3_nt: TGCGCCAGCAGCTTGGCCGGGCAGGGGCTGGGTGAGCAGTTCTTC; cdr3_aa: CASSLAGQGLGEQFF
v_call: TRBV12-3/TRBV12-4; d_call: TRBD2; j_call: TRBJ2-1; clone_size: few; cdr3_nt: TGTGCCAGCAGTTTAGTCCTAGCGGGGAGTTCGAAGTTCTTC; cdr3_aa: CASSLVLAGSSKFF
v_call: TRBV10-3; d_call: TRBD1; j_call: TRBJ2-7; clone_size: many; cdr3_nt: TGTGCCATCAGTGAGTCGGCTAAGGACAGGGAATTTATCTCCTCCTACGAGCAGTACTTC; cdr3_aa: CAISESAKDREFISSYEQYF
v_call: TRBV7-9; d_call: TRBD1; j_call: TRBJ2-7; clone_size: -; cdr3_nt: TGTGCCAGCAGCCTAAACCACCGCCGAGACAGGGCGTACGAGCAGTACTTC; cdr3_aa: CASSLNHRRDRAYEQYF
v_call: TRBV20-1; d_call: TRBD2; j_call: TRBJ2-1; clone_size: many; cdr3_nt: TGCAGTGCTAGAATAAGCGGGAGCTCCTACAATGAGCAGTTCTTC; cdr3_aa: CSARISGSSYNEQFF
v_call: TRBV7-3; d_call: -; j_call: TRBJ2-3; clone_size: few; cdr3_nt: TGTGCCAGCAGCCCGGGCGGGGTGTATTATTTT; cdr3_aa: CASSPGGVYYF
v_call: TRBV20-1; d_call: TRBD2; j_call: TRBJ2-1; clone_size: once; cdr3_nt: TGCAGTGCAATAGGACTAGCGGGAGAAGGGTACAATGAGCAGTTCTTC; cdr3_aa: CSAIGLAGEGYNEQFF
v_call: TRBV20-1; d_call: TRBD2; j_call: TRBJ2-5; clone_size: -; cdr3_nt: TGCAGTCCCGCGCGGGGGGCCCAAGAGACCCAGTACTTC; cdr3_aa: CSPARGAQETQYF
v_call: TRBV10-3; d_call: -; j_call: TRBJ1-6; clone_size: -; cdr3_nt: TGTGCCATCACCGAGGGGGGTCTGAATAATTCACCCCTCCACTTT; cdr3_aa: CAITEGGLNNSPLHF
v_call: TRBV4-1; d_call: -; j_call: TRBJ1-5; clone_size: many; cdr3_nt: TGCGCCAGCAGCCAAGATTCCGGGACACCAAATCAGCCCCAGCATTTT; cdr3_aa: CASSQDSGTPNQPQHF
v_call: TRBV18; d_call: -; j_call: TRBJ1-6; clone_size: -; cdr3_nt: TGTGACAGCTCACCACCAAATACAGGCCGGAATTCACCCCTCCACTTT; cdr3_aa: CDSSPPNTGRNSPLHF
v_call: TRBV12-3/TRBV12-4; d_call: -; j_call: TRBJ2-3; clone_size: many; cdr3_nt: TGTGCCAGCAGTTTAGTCGGGAGTGCAGATACGCAGTATTTT; cdr3_aa: CASSLVGSADTQYF
v_call: TRBV2; d_call: TRBD2; j_call: TRBJ2-1; clone_size: few; cdr3_nt: TGTGCCAGCAGTGAAGGAGGGAGGGATCAGTTCTTC; cdr3_aa: CASSEGGRDQFF